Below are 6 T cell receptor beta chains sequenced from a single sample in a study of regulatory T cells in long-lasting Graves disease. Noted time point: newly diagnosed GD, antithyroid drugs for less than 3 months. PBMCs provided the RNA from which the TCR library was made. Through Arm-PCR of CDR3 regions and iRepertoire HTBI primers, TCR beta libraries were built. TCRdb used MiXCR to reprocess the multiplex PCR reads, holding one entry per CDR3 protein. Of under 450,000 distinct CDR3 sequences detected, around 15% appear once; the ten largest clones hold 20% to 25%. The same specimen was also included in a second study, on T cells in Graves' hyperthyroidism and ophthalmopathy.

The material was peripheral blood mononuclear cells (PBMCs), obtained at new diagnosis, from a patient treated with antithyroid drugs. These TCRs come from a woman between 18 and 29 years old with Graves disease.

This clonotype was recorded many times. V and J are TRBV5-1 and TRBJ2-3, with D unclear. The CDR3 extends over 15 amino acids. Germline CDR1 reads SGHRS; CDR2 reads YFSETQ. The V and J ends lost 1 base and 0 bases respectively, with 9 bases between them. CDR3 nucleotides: TGCGCCAGCAGCTTGACCGGCCTAAGCACAGATACGCAGTATTTT. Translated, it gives CASSLTGLSTDTQYF.

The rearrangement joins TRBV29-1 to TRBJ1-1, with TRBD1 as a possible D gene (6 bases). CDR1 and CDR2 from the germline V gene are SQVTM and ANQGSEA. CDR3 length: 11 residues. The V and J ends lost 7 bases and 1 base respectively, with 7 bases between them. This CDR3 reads CSETGNTEAFF. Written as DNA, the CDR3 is TGCAGCGAGACAGGGAACACTGAAGCTTTCTTT.

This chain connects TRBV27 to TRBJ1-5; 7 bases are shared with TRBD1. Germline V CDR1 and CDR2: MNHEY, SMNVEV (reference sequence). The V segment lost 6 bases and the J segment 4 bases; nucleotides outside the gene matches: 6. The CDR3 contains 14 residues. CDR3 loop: CASRPRDSNQPQHF. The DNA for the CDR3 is TGTGCCAGCAGGCCCCGGGACAGTAATCAGCCCCAGCATTTT.

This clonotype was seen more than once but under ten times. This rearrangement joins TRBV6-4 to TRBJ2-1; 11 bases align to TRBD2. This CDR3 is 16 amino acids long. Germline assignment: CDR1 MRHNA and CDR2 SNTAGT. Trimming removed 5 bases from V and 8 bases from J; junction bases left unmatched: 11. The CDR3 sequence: CASSLALAGGRHEQFF. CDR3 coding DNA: TGTGCCAGCAGTCTAGCCCTAGCGGGGGGCCGGCATGAGCAGTTCTTC.

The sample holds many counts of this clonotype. CDR3 sequence (DNA): TGTGCCTGGAATGTTCCTGGCCTGAGGGACGAGCAGTACTTC. This translates into CAWNVPGLRDEQYF. The chain recombines TRBV30 with TRBJ2-7; possible D gene TRBD2, 5 bases. The V end lost 4 bases, the J end lost 5 bases, and 18 bases lay between the germline ends. This CDR3 region has 14 residues. The germline V gene encodes CDR1 GTSNPN and CDR2 SVGIG (reference sequence). Using reference TRBV30 and TRBJ2-7 for the parts outside the CDR3, the full variable domain is SQTIHQWPATLVQPVGSPLSLECTVEGTSNPNLYWYRQAAGRGLQLLFYSVGIGQISSEVPQNLSASRPQDRQFILSSKKLLLSDSGFYLCAWNVPGLRDEQYFGPGTRLTVT.

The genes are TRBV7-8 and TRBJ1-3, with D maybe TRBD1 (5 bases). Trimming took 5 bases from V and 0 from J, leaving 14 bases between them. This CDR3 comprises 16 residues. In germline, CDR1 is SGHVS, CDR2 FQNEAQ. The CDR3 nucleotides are TGTGCCAGCAGCCGGGGCAGGAATGACTCTGGAAACACCATATATTTT. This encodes CASSRGRNDSGNTIYF.